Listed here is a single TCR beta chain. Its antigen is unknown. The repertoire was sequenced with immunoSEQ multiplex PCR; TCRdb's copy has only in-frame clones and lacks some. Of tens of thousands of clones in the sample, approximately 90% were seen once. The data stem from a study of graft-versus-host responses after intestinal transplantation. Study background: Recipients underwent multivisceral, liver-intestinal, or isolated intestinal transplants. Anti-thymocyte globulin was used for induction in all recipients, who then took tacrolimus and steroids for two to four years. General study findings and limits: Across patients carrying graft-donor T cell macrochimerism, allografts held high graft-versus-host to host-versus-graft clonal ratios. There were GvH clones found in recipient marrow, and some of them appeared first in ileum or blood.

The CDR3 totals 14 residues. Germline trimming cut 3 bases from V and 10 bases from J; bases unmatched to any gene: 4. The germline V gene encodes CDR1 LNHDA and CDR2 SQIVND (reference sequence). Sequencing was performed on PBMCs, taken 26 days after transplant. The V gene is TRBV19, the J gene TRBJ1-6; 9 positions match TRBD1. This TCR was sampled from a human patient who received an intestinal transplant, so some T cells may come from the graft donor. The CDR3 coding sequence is TGTGCCAGTAGTATCGGGACAGGGCTATCACCCCTCCACTTT. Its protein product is CASSIGTGLSPLHF.